The clone carrying this TCR beta chain has only a few counts. The germline V gene has CDR1 LNHDA and CDR2 SQIVND (reference sequence). With V trimmed by 5 bases and J by 6 bases, 9 bases remained unmatched. The CDR3 spans 16 residues. The data derive from a study of blood T cells in healthy people across ages. Together with a sample-barcoded 5' primer, a J-beta primer mix was included in a second PCR lasting about 7 to 11 cycles. Template switching added a 12-random-nucleotide identifier to every cDNA molecule. TCRdb re-derived calls from the 5' RACE reads in MiXCR, one entry per CDR3 protein. The data show roughly 900,000 distinct CDR3 sequences, about 48% seen once.

This sequence joins TRBV19 and TRBJ1-5, with 11 bases aligning to TRBD1. Sequenced material: blood. This TCR derives from a man aged 30 to 39 in good health. The CDR3 region is CASSGMDRGQGQPQHF. The CDR3 DNA is TGTGCCAGTAGTGGAATGGACAGGGGGCAAGGTCAGCCCCAGCATTTT.